These T cell receptor beta chains were read from a single sample in a study of CD8 T cells in Susac syndrome. Using its own MiXCR run on the immunoSEQ multiplex PCR reads, TCRdb lists one record per CDR3 protein. The sample includes 130,000 to 150,000 distinct CDR3 sequences, 94% of them seen just once. Specimen: CD4+ T cells from PBMCs. Receptors were obtained from a human donor in good health. Both conserved end residues are part of each CDR3. A D gene is named only where the DNA matches it firmly. Part of the rows lack a size; the others show once, few, many or a class for expanded clones.

TRBJ1-5	15	once	.	TRBV15	CATSTRQTRNQPQHF	TGTGCCACCAGCACTAGACAGACTCGCAATCAGCCCCAGCATTTT
TRBJ1-2	20	.	.	TRBV5-6	CASSLAPRGQGVWDNYGYTF	TGTGCCAGCAGCTTGGCCCCCCGGGGACAAGGAGTTTGGGATAACTATGGCTACACCTTC
TRBJ2-7	16	once	.	TRBV4-2	CASSQFSEAGRYEQYF	TGTGCCAGCAGCCAATTTTCCGAGGCAGGGAGGTACGAGCAGTACTTC
TRBJ1-2	13	.	.	TRBV20-1	CSAREGIRYGYTF	TGCAGTGCTAGAGAAGGGATTAGATATGGCTACACCTTC
TRBJ2-1	14	.	TRBD2	TRBV6-6	CASTGDYSYNEQFF	TGTGCCAGCACGGGGGACTACTCCTACAATGAGCAGTTCTTC
TRBJ2-7	12	.	.	TRBV19	CASSSTYYEQYF	TGTGCCAGTAGTTCCACTTACTACGAGCAGTACTTC
TRBJ2-3	16	.	.	TRBV2	CASGAEGGVAGDTQYF	TGTGCCAGCGGCGCCGAGGGGGGAGTAGCGGGAGATACGCAGTATTTT
TRBJ2-7	13	.	.	TRBV14	CASSPTSYYEQYF	TGTGCCAGCAGCCCCACTAGTTACTACGAGCAGTACTTC
TRBJ1-5	13	few	.	TRBV18	CASSPQGGQPQHF	TGTGCCAGCTCACCACAGGGTGGTCAGCCCCAGCATTTT
TRBJ2-5	13	few	.	TRBV7-2	CASSFGSQETQYF	TGTGCCAGCAGCTTTGGTAGCCAAGAGACCCAGTACTTC
TRBJ1-2	14	.	TRBD1	TRBV7-9	CASSLQGQGFGYTF	TGTGCCAGCAGCTTGCAGGGACAGGGGTTTGGCTACACCTTC
TRBJ2-1	14	.	TRBD2	TRBV5-4	CASSLAGGPGEQFF	TGTGCCAGCAGCTTAGCGGGAGGGCCAGGTGAGCAGTTCTTC
TRBJ2-3	12	.	.	TRBV11-2	CASGRSTDTQYF	TGTGCCAGCGGAAGAAGCACAGATACGCAGTATTTT